The 30 T cell receptor beta chains below all came from one sample that was sequenced in a study of spatial heterogeneity in lung cancer. MiXCR was run by TCRdb on the 5' RACE reads, yielding one entry per CDR3 protein. The table has 40,000 to 45,000 distinct CDR3 sequences, about 23% seen once. Time point noted: blood at routine non-recurrence follow-up after resection. The source material was PBMCs, sampled at follow-up. These receptors came from a female donor with early-stage non-small cell lung cancer.

The table lists this clonotype with a few counts. This chain joins TRBV20-1 and TRBJ2-7, with D possibly matching TRBD1 (6 bases). V was cut by 2 bases and J by 3 bases, with 8 bases left in between. The CDR3 contains 12 residues. Germline assignment: CDR1 DFQATT and CDR2 SNEGSKA (reference sequence). CDR3: CSARRGFYEQYF. The CDR3 coding sequence is TGCAGTGCTAGAAGGGGGTTCTACGAGCAGTACTTC.

This clonotype has just a few counts. The chain joins TRBV19 to TRBJ1-1, with no clear D. Germline CDR1 is LNHDA and CDR2 is SQIVND (reference sequence). This CDR3 region has 15 residues. V was pared by 6 bases and J by 0 bases, with 14 bases between. CDR3 in amino acids: CASRGGAVVNTEAFF. CDR3 nucleotides: TGTGCCAGTAGGGGCGGCGCGGTAGTGAACACTGAAGCTTTCTTT.

This clonotype has ten or more counts. V is TRBV20-1 and J is TRBJ1-1; no firm D call. Germline-derived CDR1 and CDR2 are DFQATT and SNEGSKA (reference sequence). V lost 5 bases to trimming and J lost 2 bases, with 6 bases between them. This CDR3 has 11 residues. Written as DNA, the CDR3 is TGCAGTGCTCCGACAAACACTGAAGCTTTCTTT. This gives the protein CSAPTNTEAFF.

This clonotype occurred a few times. The chain couples TRBV7-3 to TRBJ2-1, with D possibly matching TRBD2 (7 bases). V lost 8 bases, J lost 4 bases, and 15 bases lay in between. Germline V gene data show CDR1 as SGHTA and CDR2 as FQGTGA. The CDR3 has 14 amino acids. CDR3: CASSRGGGYNEQFF. As DNA, the CDR3 is TGTGCCAGCTCAAGAGGGGGAGGGTACAATGAGCAGTTCTTC.

This clonotype was seen at least ten times. The J gene is TRBJ1-1, the V gene TRBV29-1; D is ambiguous. The germline V gene encodes CDR1 SQVTM and CDR2 ANQGSEA. Trimming removed 6 bases at V and 0 bases at J, with 11 bases between. This CDR3 has 13 residues. CDR3 in amino acids: CSVWAGLNTEAFF. CDR3 DNA sequence: TGCAGCGTGTGGGCAGGTCTGAACACTGAAGCTTTCTTT.

This clonotype was counted only a few times. The gene calls are TRBV7-6 and TRBJ2-3, with D tentatively TRBD2 (6 bases). The CDR3 sequence is 19 residues long. The germline gives CDR1 SGHVS, CDR2 FNYEAQ. Deletions cut 5 bases from V and 2 bases from J, with 26 bases between. The CDR3 nucleotides are TGTGCCAGCAGCCGGACCGGCGGGGCGGAGATCCCGCCCACAGATACGCAGTATTTT. It is translated as CASSRTGGAEIPPTDTQYF.

The chain links TRBV2 to TRBJ2-5, with D possibly being TRBD1 or TRBD2 (7 bases each). Germline loops: CDR1 SNHLY, CDR2 FYNNEI. There are 14 residues in the CDR3. Trimming left V 9 bases short and J 5 bases short, with 19 bases between. The CDR3 loop is CASFGTVGGETQYF. CDR3 DNA sequence: TGTGCCAGTTTCGGGACAGTCGGGGGGGAGACCCAGTACTTC.

The chain is built from TRBV7-9 and TRBJ1-1; no definite D call. Germline V gives CDR1 SEHNR, CDR2 FQNEAQ (reference sequence). This CDR3 is 13 amino acids long. Trimming cost V 1 base and J 3 bases, with 6 bases left between them. CDR3 nucleotides: TGTGCCAGCAGCTTAGACGGGGACACTGAAGCTTTCTTT. The encoded protein is CASSLDGDTEAFF.

This clonotype was seen ten or more times. The chain combines TRBV27 with TRBJ1-2; D gene unclear. Germline CDR1 reads MNHEY; CDR2 reads SMNVEV (reference sequence). The CDR3 length is 15 residues. Trimming took 4 bases from V and 4 from J, leaving 16 bases between them. CDR3 nucleotides: TGTGCCAGCAGTTCAGCCCCGGGGTCGCGCTATGGCTACACCTTC. Protein: CASSSAPGSRYGYTF.

This clonotype was picked up many times. V gene TRBV7-6 combines with J gene TRBJ2-1; D may be TRBD2 (6 bases). This CDR3 is built from 16 residues. Trimming removed 4 bases from V and 0 bases from J, with 13 bases in between. CDR1 and CDR2 from the germline V gene are SGHVS and FNYEAQ. CDR3 in amino acids: CASSSGLSSSYNEQFF. The CDR3 DNA reads TGTGCCAGCAGCTCGGGACTGTCGAGCTCCTACAATGAGCAGTTCTTC.

This clonotype was detected a few times. The chain joins TRBV10-3 to TRBJ1-5, with D possibly being TRBD1 (5 bases). Germline V gene data show CDR1 as ENHRY and CDR2 as SYGVKD. V dropped 4 bases and J dropped 2 bases, with 12 bases sitting between them. There are 15 residues in the CDR3. The CDR3 DNA is TGTGCCATCAGTGTCAGGGACTATGGCAATCAGCCCCAGCATTTT. This translates into CAISVRDYGNQPQHF.

This clonotype was observed a few times. The V and J genes are TRBV7-9 and TRBJ1-6, with 8 bases matching TRBD1. In germline, CDR1 is SEHNR, CDR2 FQNEAQ (reference sequence). With V trimmed by 4 bases and J by 7 bases, 6 bases remained unmatched. This CDR3 has 15 amino acids. The CDR3 region is CASSWGDRINSPLHF. The CDR3 DNA sequence: TGTGCCAGCAGCTGGGGGGACAGGATCAATTCACCCCTCCACTTT.

The table lists this clonotype with many counts. The J gene is TRBJ1-2, the V gene TRBV7-9; 8 nucleotides line up with TRBD1. The germline V gene has CDR1 SEHNR and CDR2 FQNEAQ (reference sequence). V was pared by 1 base and J by 5 bases, with 9 bases of the junction left unmatched. This CDR3 has 16 residues. The CDR3 reads CASSLDDQGAKYGYTF. The CDR3 bases are TGTGCCAGCAGCTTAGACGATCAGGGGGCAAAGTATGGCTACACCTTC.

The V call is TRBV19, the J call TRBJ2-2; perhaps TRBD1 as D (6 bases). Germline loops: CDR1 LNHDA, CDR2 SQIVND (reference sequence). The CDR3 runs 15 residues. V was shortened by 4 bases and J by 3 bases, with 12 bases between the two germline ends. Here the CDR3 reads CASSTRQADTGELFF. As DNA, the CDR3 is TGTGCCAGTAGTACCCGACAGGCGGACACCGGGGAGCTGTTTTTT. Variable domain in full (rest from reference TRBV19 and TRBJ2-2): DGGITQSPKYLFRKEGQNVTLSCEQNLNHDAMYWYRQDPGQGLRLIYYSQIVNDFQKGDIAEGYSVSREKKESFPLTVTSAQKNPTAFYLCASSTRQADTGELFFGEGSRLTVL.

This clonotype was observed a handful of times. This chain links TRBV7-9 with TRBJ1-1, with 10 bases aligning to TRBD1. The CDR3 is 17 amino acids. Germline-derived CDR1 and CDR2 are SEHNR and FQNEAQ (reference sequence). V was pared by 6 bases and J by 4 bases, with 14 bases of the junction left unmatched. CDR3 bases: TGTGCCAGCAGACTAGGAATTGGACAGGGGGTTTTCACTGAAGCTTTCTTT. Translation gives CASRLGIGQGVFTEAFF.

This clonotype has a count of ten or more. The V and J genes are TRBV12-5 and TRBJ2-4; D ambiguous. Germline-derived CDR1 and CDR2 are LGHNT and FRNRAP. The CDR3 contains 12 residues. Trimming pared 7 bases from V and 7 bases from J, leaving 11 bases between. This chain's CDR3 is CASATPENIQYF. CDR3 nucleotides: TGTGCTAGTGCTACCCCGGAGAACATTCAGTACTTC.

This clonotype was seen more than once but under ten times. This rearrangement joins TRBV27 to TRBJ1-2; no firm D call. Germline CDR1 MNHEY, CDR2 SMNVEV (reference sequence). Trimming cost V 3 bases and J 4 bases, with 18 bases left between them. The CDR3 is 16 amino acids. The CDR3 DNA reads as TGTGCCAGCAGTTTCATTCGGGCTAACGTAGGCTATGGCTACACCTTC. Encoded protein: CASSFIRANVGYGYTF.

V is TRBV5-4 and J is TRBJ2-7, with D unresolved. Germline CDR1 and CDR2: SGHNT and YYREEE (reference sequence). Trimming left V 0 bases short and J 2 bases short, with 9 bases between. This CDR3 spans 14 amino acids. This chain's CDR3 is CASSLEGNTYEQYV. CDR3 DNA sequence: TGTGCCAGCAGCTTGGAGGGTAATACCTACGAGCAGTACGTC.

The chain employs TRBV5-1 and TRBJ2-2; no clear D gene. CDR1 and CDR2 from the germline V gene are SGHRS and YFSETQ. V shed 0 bases and J shed 7 bases, with 7 bases lying between them. This CDR3 comprises 13 residues. The CDR3 region has the DNA TGCGCCAGCAGCTTGGAAGTTAACGGGGAGCTGTTTTTT. It codes for CASSLEVNGELFF.

This clonotype was detected only a few times. V is TRBV6-6 and J is TRBJ1-3, with D unresolved. The V and J ends lost 4 bases and 1 base respectively, with 11 bases between them. The germline V gene encodes CDR1 MNHNY and CDR2 SVGAGI (reference sequence). This CDR3 has 15 residues. The CDR3 sequence is CASSLEGSSGNTIYF. CDR3 DNA: TGTGCCAGCAGTTTAGAGGGTTCTTCTGGAAACACCATATATTTT.

This chain connects TRBV2 to TRBJ2-5; D is unresolved. This CDR3 has 11 amino acids. Trimming stripped 11 bases from V and 5 bases from J, with 12 bases between. Germline V gives CDR1 SNHLY, CDR2 FYNNEI. CDR3: CARSRPETQYF. The CDR3 DNA reads TGTGCCCGGTCGAGGCCGGAGACCCAGTACTTC.

The V and J genes are TRBV3-1 and TRBJ2-3; possibly TRBD2 for D (6 bases). Germline V gene sequence: CDR1 LGHDT, CDR2 YNNKEL (reference sequence). V lost 8 bases to trimming and J lost 6 bases, with 15 bases between them. This CDR3 spans 13 amino acids. CDR3 bases: TGTGCCAGCCGCAGGGAAGGGAGGGATACGCAGTATTTT. Amino acid sequence: CASRREGRDTQYF.

Note on this clonotype: Given a much more abundant clone one base away, this may be a read error. The V gene is TRBV5-5, the J gene TRBJ1-6; D is perhaps TRBD1 (5 bases). The germline V gene has CDR1 SGHKS and CDR2 YYEKEE (reference sequence). The CDR3 extends over 14 amino acids. Between the trimmed V and J ends, which lost 6 bases and 8 bases, there was a span of 15 bases. The CDR3 DNA reads TGTGCCAGCACCAAACAGGATCGGGATTCACCCCTCCACTTT. It yields the protein CASTKQDRDSPLHF.

This clonotype was seen repeatedly, ten times or more. The rearrangement uses TRBV11-2 and TRBJ1-5, with 8 bases aligning to TRBD1. The CDR3 runs 13 residues. CDR1 and CDR2 from the germline V gene are SGHAT and FQNNGV. V shed 5 bases, J shed 5 bases, and the junction held 2 bases outside the gene matches. CDR3 sequence (DNA): TGTGCCAGCAGCCCGGGACAGGATCAGCCCCAGCATTTT. It encodes CASSPGQDQPQHF.

This clonotype has a handful of counts. The rearrangement links TRBV7-3 to TRBJ1-1, with TRBD1 as a possible D gene (5 bases). V lost 5 bases, J lost 2 bases, and 9 bases lay in between. Germline loops: CDR1 SGHTA, CDR2 FQGTGA. The CDR3 runs to 13 residues. The CDR3 reads CASSDDRNTEAFF. The DNA of the CDR3 is TGTGCCAGCAGCGATGACAGAAACACTGAAGCTTTCTTT.

In its sample, this clonotype was seen many times. The V call is TRBV29-1, the J call TRBJ1-1, with TRBD1 matching 9 bases. Germline trimming cut 4 bases from V and 7 bases from J; bases unmatched to any gene: 7. Germline V gene sequence: CDR1 SQVTM, CDR2 ANQGSEA. This CDR3 contains 13 residues. CDR3 coding DNA: TGCAGCGTTGGAGGACAGGGGCATAGTGAAGCTTTCTTT. Translation: CSVGGQGHSEAFF.

This clonotype was seen repeatedly, ten times or more. The chain couples TRBV7-3 to TRBJ2-5; D unclear. This CDR3 region has 14 residues. V was clipped by 5 bases and J by 7 bases, with 17 bases between them. Germline V CDR1 and CDR2: SGHTA, FQGTGA. This CDR3 is CASSPGLVPRTQYF. In nucleotides, the CDR3 is TGTGCCAGCAGCCCCGGGCTAGTCCCCAGGACCCAGTACTTC.

The chain carries TRBV5-1 and TRBJ2-2, with 10 bases fitting TRBD2. The CDR3 sequence is 16 residues long. J gave up 5 bases and V 4 bases, and 8 bases lay outside the gene matches. Germline-derived CDR1 and CDR2 are SGHRS and YFSETQ. The CDR3 region is CASSPKLAGYTGELFF. The CDR3 region has the DNA TGCGCCAGCAGCCCGAAACTAGCGGGGTATACCGGGGAGCTGTTTTTT.

There are many counts of this clonotype. The chain uses TRBV29-1 and TRBJ2-5; TRBD2 aligns across 7 bases. This CDR3 contains 12 residues. Germline values: CDR1 SQVTM, CDR2 ANQGSEA. The J segment lost 5 bases and the V segment lost 7 bases, leaving 7 bases of the junction unmatched. Here the CDR3 DNA reads TGCAGCGCTGGAGCGGGGTCTGAGACCCAGTACTTC. It codes for CSAGAGSETQYF.

This clonotype turned up a few times. CDR3 protein: CASSHRGGSNEQFF. DNA for the CDR3: TGTGCCAGCAGCCACAGGGGAGGGAGCAATGAGCAGTTCTTC. The J gene is TRBJ2-1, the V gene TRBV3-1, with D tentatively TRBD2 (7 bases). Germline V CDR1 and CDR2: LGHDT, YNNKEL (reference sequence). The CDR3 runs 14 residues. Trimming pared 3 bases from V and 6 bases from J, leaving 12 bases between.